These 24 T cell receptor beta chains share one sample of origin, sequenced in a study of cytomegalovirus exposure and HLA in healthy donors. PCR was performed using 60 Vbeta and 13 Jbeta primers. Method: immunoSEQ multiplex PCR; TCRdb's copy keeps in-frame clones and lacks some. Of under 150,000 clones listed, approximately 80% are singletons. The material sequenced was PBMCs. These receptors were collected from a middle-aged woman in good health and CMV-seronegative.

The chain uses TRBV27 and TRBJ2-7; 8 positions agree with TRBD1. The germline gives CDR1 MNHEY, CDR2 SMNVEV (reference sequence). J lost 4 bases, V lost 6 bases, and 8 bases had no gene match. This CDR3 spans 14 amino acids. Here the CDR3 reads CASRPDRGQYEQYF. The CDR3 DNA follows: TGTGCCAGCAGGCCCGACAGGGGACAATACGAGCAGTACTTC.

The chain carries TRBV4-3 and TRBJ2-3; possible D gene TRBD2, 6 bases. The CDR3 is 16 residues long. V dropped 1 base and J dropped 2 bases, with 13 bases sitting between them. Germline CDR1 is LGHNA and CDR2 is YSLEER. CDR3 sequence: CASSQGGEPYTDTQYF. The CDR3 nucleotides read TGCGCCAGCAGCCAAGGGGGGGAACCATACACAGATACGCAGTATTTT.

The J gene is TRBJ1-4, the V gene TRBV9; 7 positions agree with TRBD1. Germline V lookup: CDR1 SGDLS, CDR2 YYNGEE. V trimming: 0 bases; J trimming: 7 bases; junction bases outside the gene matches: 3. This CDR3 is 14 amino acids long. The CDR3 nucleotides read TGTGCCAGCAGCGTAGGACAGGGTCCTGAAAAACTGTTTTTT. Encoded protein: CASSVGQGPEKLFF.

Written as DNA, the CDR3 is TGTGCCAGCAGTCAAAGGAGAGACTCCTACGAGCAGTACTTC. The encoded protein is CASSQRRDSYEQYF. The chain links TRBV6-1 to TRBJ2-7; the D is unclear. V lost 5 bases and J lost 0, with 11 bases in between. The CDR3 length is 14 residues. Germline CDR1 is MNHNS and CDR2 is SASEGT.

CDR3 sequence: CASSLSSGSAREQYF. The CDR3 nucleotides are TGTGCCAGCAGTTTATCTTCGGGTTCGGCGCGAGAGCAGTACTTC. The rearrangement joins TRBV28 to TRBJ2-7; D is undetermined. There are 15 residues in the CDR3. V was pared by 1 base and J by 7 bases, with 17 bases between. Germline V gene lookup returns CDR1 MDHEN and CDR2 SYDVKM.

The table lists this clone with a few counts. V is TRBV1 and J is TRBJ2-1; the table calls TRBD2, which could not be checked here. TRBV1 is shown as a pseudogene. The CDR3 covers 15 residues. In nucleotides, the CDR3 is TGCACCAGCAGCCAAGATGAATACAGCGGGGGAGAGCAGTTCTTC. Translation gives CTSSQDEYSGGEQFF.

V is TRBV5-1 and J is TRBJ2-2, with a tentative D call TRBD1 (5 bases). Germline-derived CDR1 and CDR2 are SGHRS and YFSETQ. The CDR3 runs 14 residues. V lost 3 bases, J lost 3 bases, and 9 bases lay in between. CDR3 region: CASSSTVDTGELFF. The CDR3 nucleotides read TGCGCCAGCAGCTCGACAGTTGACACCGGGGAGCTGTTTTTT.

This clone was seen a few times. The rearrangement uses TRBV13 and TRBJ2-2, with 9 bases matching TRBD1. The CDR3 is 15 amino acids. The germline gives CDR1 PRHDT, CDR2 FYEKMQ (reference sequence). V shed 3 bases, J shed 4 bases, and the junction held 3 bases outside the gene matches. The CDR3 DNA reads TGTGCCAGCAGCTTGACAGGGGGGATCACCGGGGAGCTGTTTTTT. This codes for CASSLTGGITGELFF.

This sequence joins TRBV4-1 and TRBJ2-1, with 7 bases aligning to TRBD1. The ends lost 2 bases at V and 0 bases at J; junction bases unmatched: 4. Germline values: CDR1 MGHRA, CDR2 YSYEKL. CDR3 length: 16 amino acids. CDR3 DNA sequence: TGCGCCAGCAGCCAAACAGCAGGGGGCTCCTACAATGAGCAGTTCTTC. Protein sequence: CASSQTAGGSYNEQFF.

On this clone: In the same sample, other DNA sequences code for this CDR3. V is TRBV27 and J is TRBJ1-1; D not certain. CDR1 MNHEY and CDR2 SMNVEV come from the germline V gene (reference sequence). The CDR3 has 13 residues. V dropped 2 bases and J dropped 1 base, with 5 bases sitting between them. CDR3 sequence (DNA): TGTGCCAGCAGTTTAGGGCAGAACACTGAAGCTTTCTTT. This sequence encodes CASSLGQNTEAFF.

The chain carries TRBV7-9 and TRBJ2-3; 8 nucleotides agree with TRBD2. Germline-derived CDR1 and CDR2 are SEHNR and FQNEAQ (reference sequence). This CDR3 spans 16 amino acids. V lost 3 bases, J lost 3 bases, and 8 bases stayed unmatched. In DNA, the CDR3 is TGTGCCAGCAGCTTCCAAGCGGGAGAAAAAACAGATACGCAGTATTTT. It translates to CASSFQAGEKTDTQYF.

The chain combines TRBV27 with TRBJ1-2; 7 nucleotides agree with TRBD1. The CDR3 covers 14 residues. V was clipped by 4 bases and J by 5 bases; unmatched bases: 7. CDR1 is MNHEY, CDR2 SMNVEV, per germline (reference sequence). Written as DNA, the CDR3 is TGTGCCAGCAGTTCCCAGACAGGGCAATATGGCTACACCTTC. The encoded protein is CASSSQTGQYGYTF.

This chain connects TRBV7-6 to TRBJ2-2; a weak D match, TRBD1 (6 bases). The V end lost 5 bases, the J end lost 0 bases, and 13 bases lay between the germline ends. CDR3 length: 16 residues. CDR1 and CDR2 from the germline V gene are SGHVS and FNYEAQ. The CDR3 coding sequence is TGTGCCAGCAGCCCAAGGTGGGACACGAACACCGGGGAGCTGTTTTTT. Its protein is CASSPRWDTNTGELFF.

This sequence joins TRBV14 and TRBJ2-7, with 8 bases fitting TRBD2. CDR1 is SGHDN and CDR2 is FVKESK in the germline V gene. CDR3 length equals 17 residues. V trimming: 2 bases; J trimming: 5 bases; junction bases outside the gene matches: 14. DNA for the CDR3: TGTGCCAGCAGCCAAAGGCCCAGAGCGGGAGACGTCCACGAGCAGTACTTC. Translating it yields CASSQRPRAGDVHEQYF.

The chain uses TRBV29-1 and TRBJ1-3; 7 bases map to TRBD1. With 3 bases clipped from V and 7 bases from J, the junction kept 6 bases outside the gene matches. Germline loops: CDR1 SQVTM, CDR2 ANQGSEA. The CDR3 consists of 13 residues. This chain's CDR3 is CSVDRQGGNTIYF. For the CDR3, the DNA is TGCAGCGTTGATAGACAGGGTGGCAACACCATATATTTT.

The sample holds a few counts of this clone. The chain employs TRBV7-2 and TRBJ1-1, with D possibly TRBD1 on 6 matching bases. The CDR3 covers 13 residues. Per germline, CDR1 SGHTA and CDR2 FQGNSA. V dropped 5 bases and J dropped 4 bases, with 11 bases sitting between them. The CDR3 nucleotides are TGTGCCAGCAGCCTCTCAGGGGTCACTGAAGCTTTCTTT. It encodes CASSLSGVTEAFF.

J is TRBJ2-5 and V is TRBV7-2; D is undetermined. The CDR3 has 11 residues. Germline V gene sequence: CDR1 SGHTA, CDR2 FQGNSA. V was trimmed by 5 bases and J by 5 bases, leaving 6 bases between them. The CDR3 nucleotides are TGTGCCAGCAGCCATGCGGAGACCCAGTACTTC. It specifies CASSHAETQYF.

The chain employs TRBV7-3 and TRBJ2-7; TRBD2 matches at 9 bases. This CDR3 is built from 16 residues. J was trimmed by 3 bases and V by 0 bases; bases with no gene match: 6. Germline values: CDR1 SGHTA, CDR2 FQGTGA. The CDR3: CASSLTGAGGLYEQYF. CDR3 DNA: TGTGCCAGCAGCTTAACCGGAGCGGGGGGCCTCTACGAGCAGTACTTC.

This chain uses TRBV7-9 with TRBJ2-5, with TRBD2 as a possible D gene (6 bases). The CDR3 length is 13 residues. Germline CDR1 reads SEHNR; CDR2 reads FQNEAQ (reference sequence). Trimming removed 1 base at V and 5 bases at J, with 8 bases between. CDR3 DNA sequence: TGTGCCAGCAGCTTAGATGGGAGGGAGACCCAGTACTTC. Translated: CASSLDGRETQYF.

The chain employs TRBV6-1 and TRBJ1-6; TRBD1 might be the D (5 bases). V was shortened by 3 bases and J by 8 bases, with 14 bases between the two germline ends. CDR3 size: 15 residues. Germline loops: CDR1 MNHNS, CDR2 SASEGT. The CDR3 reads CASSDTGHGYSPLHF. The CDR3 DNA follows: TGTGCCAGCAGTGACACAGGCCACGGGTATTCACCCCTCCACTTT.

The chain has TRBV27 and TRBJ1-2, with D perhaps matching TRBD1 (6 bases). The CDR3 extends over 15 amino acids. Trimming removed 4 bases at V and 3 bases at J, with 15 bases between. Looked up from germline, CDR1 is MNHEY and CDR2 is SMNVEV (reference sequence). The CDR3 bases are TGTGCCAGCAGTTCCCGGGGGGGGCAGTACTATGGCTACACCTTC. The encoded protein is CASSSRGGQYYGYTF.

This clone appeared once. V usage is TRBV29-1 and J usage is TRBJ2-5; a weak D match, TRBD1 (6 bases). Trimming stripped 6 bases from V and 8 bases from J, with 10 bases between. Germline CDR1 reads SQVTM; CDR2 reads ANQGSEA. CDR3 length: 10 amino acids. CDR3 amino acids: CSVQGLTQYF. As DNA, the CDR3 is TGCAGCGTCCAGGGGTTAACCCAGTACTTC.

CDR3 in amino acids: CASSPRRGQGLEQYF. Written as DNA, the CDR3 is TGTGCCAGCAGCCCCCGAAGGGGACAGGGTCTCGAGCAGTACTTC. The chain carries TRBV7-8 and TRBJ2-7; 9 bases align to TRBD1. V shed 5 bases, J shed 6 bases, and the junction held 11 bases outside the gene matches. Germline-derived CDR1 and CDR2 are SGHVS and FQNEAQ. The CDR3 consists of 15 residues.

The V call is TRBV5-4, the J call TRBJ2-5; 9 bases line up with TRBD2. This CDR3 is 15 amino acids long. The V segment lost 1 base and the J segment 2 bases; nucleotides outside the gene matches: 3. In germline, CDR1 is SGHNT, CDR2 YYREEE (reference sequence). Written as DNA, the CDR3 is TGTGCCAGCAGCTTGCGGCTAGCGGGGCAAGAGACCCAGTACTTC. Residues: CASSLRLAGQETQYF.